Listed here is a single TCR beta chain. Its antigen is currently unknown. The sequencing depth, 1 in 200,000 to 1 in 1 million T cells, was the target. The repertoire was sequenced with immunoSEQ multiplex PCR; TCRdb's copy has only in-frame clones and lacks some. This table holds over 75,000 clones, approximately 80% found once. The data stem from a study of cytotoxic CD8 clonotypes in ibrutinib-treated CLL. Study background: Collecting the response samples happened after a median roughly eleven months of treatment, with a range of 6 to 36. The sample average was approximately 260,000 productive templates and roughly 94,000 productive rearrangements. The study, taken as a whole, reports: Clonality rose at ibrutinib response and fell back toward baseline at progression.

V was clipped by 5 bases and J by 7 bases, with 12 bases between them. Germline V lookup: CDR1 MNHEY, CDR2 SMNVEV (reference sequence). This CDR3 spans 12 amino acids. The V and J genes are TRBV27 and TRBJ2-7; no reliable D call. The TCR originated in a human donor with chronic lymphocytic leukemia. This sample comprised PBMCs, obtained after 12 months of ibrutinib treatment. This chain's CDR3 is CASSKSLVEQYF. The CDR3, as DNA: TGTGCCAGCAGTAAATCACTTGTGGAGCAGTACTTC.